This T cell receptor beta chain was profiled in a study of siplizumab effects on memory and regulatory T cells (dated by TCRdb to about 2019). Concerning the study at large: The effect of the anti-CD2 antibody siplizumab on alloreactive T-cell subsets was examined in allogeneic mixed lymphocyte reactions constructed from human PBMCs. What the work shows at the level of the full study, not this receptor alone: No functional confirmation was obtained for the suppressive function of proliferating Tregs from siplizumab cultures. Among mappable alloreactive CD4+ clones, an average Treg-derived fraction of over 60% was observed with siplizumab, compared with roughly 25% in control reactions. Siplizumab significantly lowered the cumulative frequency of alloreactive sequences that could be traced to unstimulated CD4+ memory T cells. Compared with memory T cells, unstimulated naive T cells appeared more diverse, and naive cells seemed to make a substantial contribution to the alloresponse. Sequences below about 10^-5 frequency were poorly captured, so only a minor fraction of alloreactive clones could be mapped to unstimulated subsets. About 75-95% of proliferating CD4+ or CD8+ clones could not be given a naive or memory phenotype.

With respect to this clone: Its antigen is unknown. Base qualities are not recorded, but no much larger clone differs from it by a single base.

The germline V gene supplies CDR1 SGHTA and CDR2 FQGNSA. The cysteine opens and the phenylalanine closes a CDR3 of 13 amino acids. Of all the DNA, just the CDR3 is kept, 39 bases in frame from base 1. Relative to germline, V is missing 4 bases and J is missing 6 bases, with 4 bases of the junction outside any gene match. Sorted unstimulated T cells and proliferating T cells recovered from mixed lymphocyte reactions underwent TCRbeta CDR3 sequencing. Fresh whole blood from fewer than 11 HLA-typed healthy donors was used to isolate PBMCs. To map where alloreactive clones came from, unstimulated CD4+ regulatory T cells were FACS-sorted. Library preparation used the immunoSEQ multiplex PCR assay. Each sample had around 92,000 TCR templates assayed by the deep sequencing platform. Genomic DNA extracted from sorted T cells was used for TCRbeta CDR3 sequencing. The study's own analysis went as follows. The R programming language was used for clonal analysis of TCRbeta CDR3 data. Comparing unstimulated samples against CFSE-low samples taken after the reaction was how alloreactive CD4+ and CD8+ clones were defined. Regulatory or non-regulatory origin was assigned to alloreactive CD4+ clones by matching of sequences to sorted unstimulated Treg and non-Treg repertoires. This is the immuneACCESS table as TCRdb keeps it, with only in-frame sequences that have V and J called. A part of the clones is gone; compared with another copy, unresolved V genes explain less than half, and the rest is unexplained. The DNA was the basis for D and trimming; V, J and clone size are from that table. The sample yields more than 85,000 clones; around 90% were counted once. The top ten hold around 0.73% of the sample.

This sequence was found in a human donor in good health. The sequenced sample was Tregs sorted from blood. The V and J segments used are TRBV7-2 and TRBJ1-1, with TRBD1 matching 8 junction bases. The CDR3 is CASSSDRAAEAFF. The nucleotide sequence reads TGTGCCAGCAGCTCGGACAGGGCTGCTGAAGCTTTCTTT.